This T cell receptor (beta chain) was sequenced during a study of T cells in Graves' hyperthyroidism and ophthalmopathy. Study results and limitations: In blood, most of the thyroid clonotypes expanded above 0.001 were also present.

This CDR3 is 17 amino acids long. CDR1 and CDR2 from the germline V gene are SGDLS and YYNGEE. Germline trimming cut 0 bases from V and 0 bases from J; bases unmatched to any gene: 6. This clonotype was counted only a few times. Its antigen remains unidentified. Newly diagnosed hyperthyroidism, duration under 2 months, in patients aged 18 to 65. Diagnoses rested on clinical symptoms, serum thyroxine and TRAb, thyroid ultrasound and orbital computed tomography. From RNA transcripts, TCR beta CDR3 regions were amplified. The HTBI primer set drove a first-round RT-PCR of the TCR CDR3. TCRdb used MiXCR to reprocess the multiplex PCR reads, holding one entry per CDR3 protein. The sample has 300,000 to 450,000 distinct CDR3 sequences; more than 13% are singletons.

Material: blood. The TCR sequence derives from a woman aged 25-40 years with Graves' hyperthyroidism. V and J are TRBV9 and TRBJ2-5; 9 positions match TRBD2. CDR3 nucleotide sequence: TGTGCCAGCAGCGTAGCTCGCGGGAGGGCCCACCAAGAGACCCAGTACTTC. Translating it yields CASSVARGRAHQETQYF.